The following is a TCR beta chain sequence with its context. The sample is drawn from a study of cytomegalovirus exposure and HLA in healthy donors. Germline V CDR1 and CDR2: MNHNY, SVGAGI (reference sequence). With V trimmed by 11 bases and J by 4 bases, 9 bases remained unmatched. CDR3 size: 13 residues. The primer mix had 60 Vbeta and 13 Jbeta primers. Sequenced by immunoSEQ multiplex PCR; TCRdb stores in-frame clones only, minus some. The repertoire holds approximately 150,000 clones, with roughly four fifths as singletons. The J gene is TRBJ1-1, the V gene TRBV6-6; 8 positions match TRBD1. The sequence was obtained from a woman in her thirties or forties in good health and CMV-seronegative. The sequenced material came from PBMCs. The CDR3: CAGKSQGVTEAFF. In nucleotides, the CDR3 is TGTGCCGGAAAATCACAGGGGGTCACTGAAGCTTTCTTT.